One sample yielded the 23 T cell receptor beta chains listed below, sequenced in a study of identical twins. TCRdb re-called the 5' RACE reads through MiXCR, storing one row per CDR3 protein. Here the sample spans around 370,000 distinct CDR3 sequences, 8.5% to 10% being singletons. Sequencing was done on a sample of naive T cells sorted from blood. These receptors came from a woman between 50 and 59 years old in good health.

A note on this clonotype: One end of the junction fails to match germline, which may point to a read error. This rearrangement joins TRBV7-3 to TRBJ2-3; D is uncertain. From germline, CDR1 is SGHTA and CDR2 FQGTGA. The CDR3 length is 14 residues. This CDR3 reads CACSDDPTLDTQYF. Here the CDR3 DNA reads TGTGCCTGCAGCGACGACCCAACTCTGGATACGCAGTATTTT.

This clonotype showed up just a few times. J is TRBJ2-2 and V is TRBV5-5, with D possibly being TRBD1 or TRBD2 (5 bases each). The CDR3 runs to 16 residues. The germline V gene encodes CDR1 SGHKS and CDR2 YYEKEE (reference sequence). V gave up 0 bases and J gave up 6 bases, with 15 bases separating them. The DNA of the CDR3 is TGTGCCAGCAGCTTGGTAGGGACGAGCGTAGCCGGGGAGCTGTTTTTT. It codes for CASSLVGTSVAGELFF. Complete variable domain (other parts from reference TRBV5-5 and TRBJ2-2): DAGVTQSPTHLIKTRGQQVTLRCSPISGHKSVSWYQQVLGQGPQFIFQYYEKEERGRGNFPDRFSARQFPNYSSELNVNALLLGDSALYLCASSLVGTSVAGELFFGEGSRLTVL.

The sample holds a few counts of this clonotype. The chain is built from TRBV24-1 and TRBJ2-2; 12 nucleotides align to TRBD1. CDR1 is KGHDR, CDR2 SFDVKD, per germline. The ends lost 9 bases at V and 4 bases at J; junction bases unmatched: 8. The CDR3 contains 16 residues. The CDR3 here is CATQPGTGGPTGELFF. CDR3 in DNA: TGTGCCACCCAACCCGGGACAGGGGGCCCCACCGGGGAGCTGTTTTTT.

The chain is built from TRBV5-1 and TRBJ2-3; D is perhaps TRBD2 (6 bases). The ends were cut back, 4 bases at V and 0 bases at J, with 9 bases in the middle. The CDR3 contains 14 residues. Germline-derived CDR1 and CDR2 are SGHRS and YFSETQ. This CDR3 is CASSNGTSTDTQYF. CDR3 sequence (DNA): TGCGCCAGCAGCAACGGGACTAGCACAGATACGCAGTATTTT.

This clonotype was observed a few times. This chain connects TRBV5-1 to TRBJ2-7, with D perhaps matching TRBD2 (5 bases). Germline loops: CDR1 SGHRS, CDR2 YFSETQ. This CDR3 spans 13 amino acids. With 0 bases removed from V and 6 bases from J, the gap between germline ends came to 10 bases. The CDR3 DNA reads TGCGCCAGCAGCTTGGCCACTAGTAGCGAGCAGTACGTC. Translation: CASSLATSSEQYV.

This clonotype was counted many times. The rearrangement links TRBV15 to TRBJ2-2; D remains ambiguous. The CDR3 is made up of 12 amino acids. Germline V gene lookup returns CDR1 LNHNV and CDR2 YYDKDF (reference sequence). V shed 4 bases and J shed 0 bases, with 0 bases lying between them. This CDR3 is CATSTNTGELFF. As DNA, the CDR3 is TGTGCCACCAGCACGAACACCGGGGAGCTGTTTTTT.

The rearrangement uses TRBV9 and TRBJ2-3; the D is unclear. V lost 5 bases and J 6 bases, leaving 13 bases between the germline ends. The CDR3 has 13 residues. Germline V lookup: CDR1 SGDLS, CDR2 YYNGEE. CDR3: CASRDPPADTQYF. CDR3 DNA sequence: TGTGCCAGCAGGGACCCCCCGGCGGATACGCAGTATTTT. Filled out from reference TRBV9 and TRBJ2-3, the complete variable domain reads DSGVTQTPKHLITATGQRVTLRCSPRSGDLSVYWYQQSLDQGLQFLIQYYNGEERAKGNILERFSAQQFPDLHSELNLSSLELGDSALYFCASRDPPADTQYFGPGTRLTVL.

The genes are TRBV20-1 and TRBJ2-5, with D perhaps matching TRBD1 or TRBD2 (5 bases each). This CDR3 is built from 13 residues. Germline values: CDR1 DFQATT, CDR2 SNEGSKA (reference sequence). Trimming cost V 6 bases and J 5 bases, with 16 bases left between them. The CDR3 DNA is TGCAGTGCCCAAGGGCAGGGCGGGGAGACCCAGTACTTC. Amino acids: CSAQGQGGETQYF.

This clonotype was detected a few times. The chain combines TRBV9 with TRBJ1-4; no clear D. CDR1 is SGDLS and CDR2 is YYNGEE in the germline V gene. CDR3 length: 16 residues. V lost 4 bases, J lost 3 bases, and 16 bases lay in between. CDR3 coding DNA: TGTGCCAGCAGCCCCCGCGTGAGCACAGCTAATGAAAAACTGTTTTTT. Protein sequence: CASSPRVSTANEKLFF.

The rearrangement joins TRBV11-2 to TRBJ2-2; D possibly corresponds to TRBD2 (6 bases). The V gene's germline CDR1 is SGHAT and CDR2 FQNNGV. The ends were cut back, 1 base at V and 7 bases at J, with 16 bases in the middle. The CDR3 runs 16 residues. CDR3 in amino acids: CASSLGIFGSVGELFF. The CDR3 coding sequence is TGTGCCAGCAGCTTAGGAATCTTCGGGAGTGTCGGGGAGCTGTTTTTT.

This clonotype was detected a few times. The chain combines TRBV7-2 with TRBJ1-2; possible D gene TRBD1, 5 bases. Per germline, CDR1 SGHTA and CDR2 FQGNSA. The CDR3 runs to 14 residues. V was clipped by 4 bases and J by 4 bases, with 13 bases between them. CDR3 amino acids: CASSSPGLRYGYTF. As DNA, the CDR3 is TGTGCCAGCAGCTCCCCAGGGTTGCGCTATGGCTACACCTTC.

As to this clonotype: This may arise from a read error, as a much more abundant clone is one base away. The chain joins TRBV7-9 to TRBJ1-5; D might be TRBD1 (6 bases). Germline loops: CDR1 SEHNR, CDR2 FQNEAQ (reference sequence). The CDR3 length is 15 residues. CDR3 sequence reads: CGSSLALTGGQPQHF. Here the CDR3 DNA reads TGTGGCAGCAGCTTAGCATTGACAGGCGGACAGCCCCAGCATTTT.

This clonotype came up a few times. The CDR3 is CASYSGGEYNEQFF. DNA for the CDR3: TGTGCCAGCTACAGCGGGGGAGAATACAATGAGCAGTTCTTC. The V and J genes are TRBV2 and TRBJ2-1, with TRBD2 matching over 8 bases. The CDR3 extends over 14 amino acids. In germline, CDR1 is SNHLY, CDR2 FYNNEI. Trimming removed 8 bases from V and 4 bases from J; junction bases left unmatched: 7.

In nucleotides, the CDR3 is TGTGCCAGCAGCCCCCCCTCTGGGGCCAACGTCCTGACTTTC. Its translation is CASSPPSGANVLTF. V gene TRBV11-3 combines with J gene TRBJ2-6; D ambiguous. From germline, CDR1 is SGHNT and CDR2 YENEEA. The V end was cut by 5 bases, the J end by 0 bases, with 5 bases between. This CDR3 spans 14 amino acids. The full variable domain, rest sourced from reference TRBV11-3 and TRBJ2-6, is EAGVVQSPRYKIIEKKQPVAFWCNPISGHNTLYWYLQNLGQGPELLIRYENEEAVDDSQLPKDRFSAERLKGVDSTLKIQPAELGDSAVYLCASSPPSGANVLTFGAGSRLTVL.

This clonotype showed up just a few times. The chain carries TRBV12-3 or TRBV12-4 and TRBJ2-5, with a tentative D call TRBD1 (5 bases). The V gene lost 9 bases and the J gene lost 7 bases, with 15 bases spanning the gap. The CDR3 totals 12 residues. CDR3 DNA sequence: TGTGCCAGTGGGGCAGGGTACGCGACCCAGTACTTC. The encoded protein is CASGAGYATQYF.

This clonotype was counted many times. The CDR3 loop reads CASSFRGARTEAFF. CDR3 nucleotides: TGCGCCAGCAGCTTTCGAGGGGCGAGGACTGAAGCTTTCTTT. The chain joins TRBV5-1 to TRBJ1-1, with D possibly TRBD1 on 5 matching bases. The CDR3 is made up of 14 amino acids. V was cut by 2 bases and J by 5 bases, with 13 bases left in between. Germline CDR1 is SGHRS and CDR2 is YFSETQ.

This clonotype was observed a few times. V and J are TRBV10-3 and TRBJ2-5; unclear D gene. Germline CDR1 ENHRY, CDR2 SYGVKD. The CDR3 has 12 residues. The V and J ends lost 3 bases and 4 bases respectively, with 6 bases between them. The CDR3 nucleotides read TGTGCCATCAGTGAACTGAGAGAGACCCAGTACTTC. Translation gives CAISELRETQYF.

This clonotype was seen more than once but under ten times. The J gene is TRBJ1-2, the V gene TRBV5-6, with 7 bases matching TRBD1. The germline V gene encodes CDR1 SGHDT and CDR2 YYEEEE. With 0 bases clipped from V and 1 base from J, the junction kept 6 bases outside the gene matches. This CDR3 contains 16 residues. CDR3 DNA sequence: TGTGCCAGCAGCTTGGTAGACAGGGAGGTTAACTATGGCTACACCTTC. Protein product: CASSLVDREVNYGYTF. Using reference TRBV5-6 and TRBJ1-2 for the parts outside the CDR3, the full variable domain is DAGVTQSPTHLIKTRGQQVTLRCSPKSGHDTVSWYQQALGQGPQFIFQYYEEEERQRGNFPDRFSGHQFPNYSSELNVNALLLGDSALYLCASSLVDREVNYGYTFGSGTRLTVV.

This clonotype was detected a few times. The chain links TRBV10-3 to TRBJ2-1; D might be TRBD2 (5 bases). In germline, CDR1 is ENHRY, CDR2 SYGVKD. The CDR3 spans 11 residues. Trimming left V 9 bases short and J 4 bases short, with 7 bases between. The CDR3, as DNA: TGTGCCATTAGCGAATACAATGAGCAGTTCTTC. This encodes CAISEYNEQFF.

This clonotype appeared many times. The chain joins TRBV20-1 to TRBJ2-5; D uncertain. Deletions cut 0 bases from V and 3 bases from J, with 8 bases between. CDR1 is DFQATT, CDR2 SNEGSKA, per germline (reference sequence). CDR3 length: 13 residues. As DNA, the CDR3 is TGCAGTGCTAGAGATGAAAAGGAAGAGACCCAGTACTTC. It is translated as CSARDEKEETQYF.

This clonotype was observed at least ten times. The chain links TRBV3-1 to TRBJ2-1; 8 positions agree with TRBD2. The germline V gene has CDR1 LGHDT and CDR2 YNNKEL (reference sequence). V shed 0 bases, J shed 6 bases, and the junction held 16 bases outside the gene matches. This CDR3 region has 19 residues. DNA for the CDR3: TGTGCCAGCAGCCAAGAGAGGTTCCGGGGGACTAGTGATAGCAATGAGCAGTTCTTC. Translated, it gives CASSQERFRGTSDSNEQFF.

This clonotype was counted between two and nine times. This rearrangement joins TRBV29-1 to TRBJ2-6, with D unresolved. Trimming took off 7 bases at V and 1 base at J, with 17 bases between the two ends. Germline CDR1 is SQVTM and CDR2 is ANQGSEA. The CDR3 length is 16 residues. The CDR3 DNA is TGCAGCGCCTCGGACGCTCGCCAATCTGGGGCCAACGTCCTGACTTTC. It encodes CSASDARQSGANVLTF. The variable domain in full, with the rest retrieved from reference TRBV29-1 and TRBJ2-6, is SAVISQKPSRDICQRGTSLTIQCQVDSQVTMMFWYRQQPGQSLTLIATANQGSEATYESGFVIDKFPISRPNLTFSTLTVSNMSPEDSSIYLCSASDARQSGANVLTFGAGSRLTVL.

In its sample, this clonotype was seen a few times. CDR3 sequence reads: CSARDRQGLYEQYF. DNA for the CDR3: TGCAGTGCTAGAGATCGGCAGGGGCTCTACGAGCAGTACTTC. J is TRBJ2-7 and V is TRBV20-1, with a weak D call TRBD1 (6 bases). V was shortened by 0 bases and J by 3 bases, with 12 bases between the two germline ends. The germline V gene has CDR1 DFQATT and CDR2 SNEGSKA (reference sequence). The CDR3 covers 14 residues.